This T cell receptor (beta chain) was found in a study of blood T cell repertoires in COVID-19. For the study at large: Both acute and convalescent COVID-19 samples were obtained from the United States, Italy and Spain. PBMCs, B-cell-depleted T cells, or T cells provided the cDNA or gDNA that made up the material.

In the source study's methods: Reference gene primer amplification gave nucleated cell count estimates. Libraries were prepared by immunoSEQ multiplex PCR; TCRdb keeps only in-frame clonotypes and omits some of them. V and J calls and clone size come straight from that table; D and trimming were deduced from the DNA. The sample includes over 120,000 clones, 80% to 85% of them seen just once. The CDR3 extends over 14 amino acids. V lost 4 bases to trimming and J lost 7 bases; unmatched junction nucleotides: 6. Germline V gene lookup returns CDR1 MDHEN and CDR2 SYDVKM. The chain links TRBV28 to TRBJ1-5; 8 bases align to TRBD1. Source material: peripheral blood. The TCR originated in a woman aged 55-75 years with acute or convalescent COVID-19. CDR3 sequence (DNA): TGTGCCAGCAGTTCAGGGGGCCCGGGCCAGCCCCAGCATTTT. Its protein product is CASSSGGPGQPQHF. Full variable domain (outside the CDR3, taken from reference TRBV28 and TRBJ1-5): DVKVTQSSRYLVKRTGEKVFLECVQDMDHENMFWYRQDPGLGLRLIYFSYDVKMKEKGDIPEGYSVSREKKERFSLILESASTNQTSMYLCASSSGGPGQPQHFGDGTRLSIL.